What follows are 28 T cell receptor beta chains derived from one specimen sequenced in a study of cytomegalovirus exposure and HLA in healthy donors. Use of 60 Vbeta and 13 Jbeta primers characterized the PCR. Sequencing was performed with immunoSEQ multiplex PCR; in TCRdb, only in-frame clones are kept and a portion is missing. The repertoire holds fewer than 350,000 clones, with about 90% as singletons. The specimen was PBMCs. These receptors all come from a woman aged 18-29 years in good health and CMV-seronegative.

The chain employs TRBV4-2 and TRBJ1-1; possible D gene TRBD1, 5 bases. Germline V gives CDR1 LGHNA, CDR2 YNFKEQ. The CDR3 extends over 15 amino acids. Trimming removed 0 bases at V and 5 bases at J, with 13 bases between. The chain's CDR3 is CASSQEAGLGTEAFF. CDR3 sequence (DNA): TGTGCCAGCAGCCAAGAAGCGGGGCTGGGTACTGAAGCTTTCTTT.

The V and J genes are TRBV5-1 and TRBJ2-7; possible D gene TRBD1, 5 bases. This CDR3 comprises 14 residues. The V and J ends lost 4 bases and 2 bases respectively, with 13 bases between them. Germline values: CDR1 SGHRS, CDR2 YFSETQ. The CDR3 sequence: CASSQQGGTYEQYF. The CDR3 nucleotides are TGCGCCAGCAGCCAGCAGGGTGGGACCTACGAGCAGTACTTC.

V and J are TRBV6-6 and TRBJ2-7, with D possibly being TRBD1 (5 bases). Germline V gene lookup returns CDR1 MNHNY and CDR2 SVGAGI (reference sequence). V lost 2 bases and J 0 bases, leaving 5 bases between the germline ends. This CDR3 region has 13 residues. The CDR3 nucleotides are TGTGCCAGCAGTTACGACAGCTCCTACGAGCAGTACTTC. Translating it yields CASSYDSSYEQYF.

The chain couples TRBV5-1 to TRBJ2-1; 10 nucleotides line up with TRBD2. CDR1 SGHRS and CDR2 YFSETQ come from the germline V gene. The trim removed 4 bases at V and 9 bases at J, leaving 13 bases unmatched. The CDR3 has 16 amino acids. CDR3 sequence reads: CASSVGLAGGLSEQFF. In nucleotides, the CDR3 is TGCGCCAGCAGCGTGGGCTTAGCGGGGGGTTTGAGTGAGCAGTTCTTC.

J is TRBJ2-7 and V is TRBV15; 7 nucleotides agree with TRBD1. Germline CDR1 and CDR2: LNHNV and YYDKDF (reference sequence). The CDR3 sequence is 12 residues long. The V gene end was trimmed by 8 bases and the J gene end by 1 base; junction bases not matched to a gene: 2. CDR3 in DNA: TGTGCCACCCGGGACAGTTCCTACGAGCAGTACTTC. This sequence encodes CATRDSSYEQYF.

The CDR3 bases are TGCGCCAGCAGCTTGTTGACCAGGGCCGACGAGCAGTACTTC. Amino acid sequence: CASSLLTRADEQYF. This chain connects TRBV5-1 to TRBJ2-7; a weak D match, TRBD1 (5 bases). The CDR3 is 14 residues long. Germline CDR1 and CDR2: SGHRS and YFSETQ. V lost 1 base, J lost 5 bases, and 13 bases lay in between. The variable domain in full, completed from reference TRBV5-1 and TRBJ2-7, reads KAGVTQTPRYLIKTRGQQVTLSCSPISGHRSVSWYQQTPGQGLQFLFEYFSETQRNKGNFPGRFSGRQFSNSRSEMNVSTLELGDSALYLCASSLLTRADEQYFGPGTRLTVT.

This clone was seen a few times. The J gene is TRBJ2-7, the V gene TRBV9; 13 bases align to TRBD2. In germline, CDR1 is SGDLS, CDR2 YYNGEE. The CDR3 extends over 16 amino acids. V lost 4 bases to trimming and J lost 2 bases; unmatched junction nucleotides: 6. The DNA for the CDR3 is TGTGCCAGCAGCTCGACTAGCGGGGGGAAGCCCTACGAGCAGTACTTC. This gives the protein CASSSTSGGKPYEQYF.

The genes are TRBV2 and TRBJ2-7; a weak D match, TRBD1 (6 bases). Trimming took off 10 bases at V and 2 bases at J, with 12 bases between the two ends. This CDR3 spans 12 amino acids. The germline CDR1 and CDR2 sequences are SNHLY and FYNNEI. The CDR3, as DNA: TGTGCCACACAGGGTGGAGCCTACGAGCAGTACTTC. Its translation is CATQGGAYEQYF.

V is TRBV7-9 and J is TRBJ1-2, with unresolved D. The germline V and J ends were trimmed by 3 bases and 4 bases, with 9 bases remaining between them. This CDR3 is 13 amino acids long. Germline V CDR1 and CDR2: SEHNR, FQNEAQ (reference sequence). In nucleotides, the CDR3 is TGTGCCAGCAGCTTGGGAGAATTCTATGGCTACACCTTC. Translated, it gives CASSLGEFYGYTF.

CDR3 in DNA: TGTGCCAGCAGCGATCCGACAGGACCCAATGAGCAGTTCTTC. Residues: CASSDPTGPNEQFF. The rearrangement links TRBV7-3 to TRBJ2-1, with TRBD1 as a possible D gene (6 bases). Per the germline V gene, CDR1 is SGHTA and CDR2 is FQGTGA. V lost 5 bases, J lost 6 bases, and 14 bases lay in between. The CDR3 contains 14 residues.

The rearrangement uses TRBV6-5 and TRBJ2-3; TRBD2 might be the D (5 bases). V was shortened by 1 base and J by 8 bases, with 7 bases between the two germline ends. Germline lookup yields CDR1 MNHEY and CDR2 SVGAGI. The CDR3 totals 12 residues. CDR3 sequence reads: CASSYFGGTQYF. DNA for the CDR3: TGTGCCAGCAGTTACTTCGGAGGTACGCAGTATTTT.

The CDR3 protein is CASSLIGGKADTQYF. The CDR3 DNA follows: TGCGCCAGCAGCCTCATCGGGGGGAAGGCAGATACGCAGTATTTT. The J gene is TRBJ2-3, the V gene TRBV4-1; 7 bases are a match to TRBD2. This CDR3 comprises 15 residues. Per the germline V gene, CDR1 is MGHRA and CDR2 is YSYEKL. With 4 bases clipped from V and 4 bases from J, the junction kept 8 bases outside the gene matches.

The chain links TRBV5-4 to TRBJ2-1; D may be TRBD1 (5 bases). Between the trimmed V and J ends, which lost 0 bases and 10 bases, there was a span of 11 bases. Germline loops: CDR1 SGHNT, CDR2 YYREEE (reference sequence). CDR3 size: 13 residues. Here the CDR3 reads CASSLARAGEQFF. Here the CDR3 DNA reads TGTGCCAGCAGCTTGGCCCGGGCAGGGGAGCAGTTCTTC.

About this clone: One end of the junction does not line up with germline, which may come from a read error. V usage is TRBV7-9 and J usage is TRBJ1-4; 8 bases line up with TRBD1. Germline V gene lookup returns CDR1 SEHNR and CDR2 FQNEAQ (reference sequence). The CDR3 has 14 amino acids. CDR3 in DNA: TGTTCCAGCAGTCCGCAGGGGGCGGATGAAAAACTGTTTTTT. Its protein product is CSSSPQGADEKLFF.

This chain connects TRBV30 to TRBJ1-2; D gene uncertain. In germline, CDR1 is GTSNPN, CDR2 SVGIG (reference sequence). V lost 0 bases and J lost 0, with 5 bases in between. The CDR3 totals 13 residues. CDR3 bases: TGTGCCTGGAGTGTTGAGGCTAACTATGGCTACACCTTC. The encoded protein is CAWSVEANYGYTF.

The genes are TRBV6-5 and TRBJ2-5; TRBD2 is a possible D gene (5 bases). Germline lookup yields CDR1 MNHEY and CDR2 SVGAGI. Trimming stripped 0 bases from V and 1 base from J, with 9 bases between. The CDR3 consists of 15 residues. This chain's CDR3 is CASSYSTGIQETQYF. CDR3 in DNA: TGTGCCAGCAGTTACTCGACGGGGATCCAAGAGACCCAGTACTTC.

This sequence joins TRBV5-4 and TRBJ1-1; 9 bases are a match to TRBD1. The CDR3 consists of 17 residues. Losses at the gene ends were 3 bases for V and 0 bases for J; bases not matched to a gene: 9. Germline V gene data show CDR1 as SGHNT and CDR2 as YYREEE (reference sequence). Here the CDR3 DNA reads TGTGCCAGCAGCTGGGGGACAGGGCCCCGCATGAACACTGAAGCTTTCTTT. Residues: CASSWGTGPRMNTEAFF.

With respect to this clone: Other DNA sequences in this sample translate to the same CDR3. The chain joins TRBV6-5 to TRBJ1-4; D gene ambiguous. The CDR3 runs to 14 residues. Trimming left V 0 bases short and J 7 bases short, with 9 bases between. The germline gives CDR1 MNHEY, CDR2 SVGAGI. CDR3 loop: CASSYSGGGEKLFF. The CDR3 region has the DNA TGTGCCAGCAGTTACTCGGGAGGAGGTGAAAAACTGTTTTTT.

The rearrangement uses TRBV5-4 and TRBJ2-7; D perhaps matches TRBD1 (6 bases). There are 15 residues in the CDR3. Germline CDR1 and CDR2: SGHNT and YYREEE (reference sequence). Trimming pared 4 bases from V and 3 bases from J, leaving 17 bases between. This CDR3 reads CASSTDRRNYYEQYF. In nucleotides, the CDR3 is TGTGCCAGCAGCACCGACAGGAGGAATTACTACGAGCAGTACTTC.

The V and J genes are TRBV7-9 and TRBJ1-5; 7 bases align to TRBD1. V dropped 5 bases and J dropped 4; count of bases not matched to a gene: 8. Germline V CDR1 and CDR2: SEHNR, FQNEAQ (reference sequence). The CDR3 extends over 15 amino acids. In DNA form, the CDR3 reads TGTGCCAGCAGCAAGACAGGGTTGGGGAATCAGCCCCAGCATTTT. Its protein product is CASSKTGLGNQPQHF. The full variable domain, its missing parts supplied by reference TRBV7-9 and TRBJ1-5, is DTGVSQNPRHKITKRGQNVTFRCDPISEHNRLYWYRQTLGQGPEFLTYFQNEAQLEKSRLLSDRFSAERPKGSFSTLEIQRTEQGDSAMYLCASSKTGLGNQPQHFGDGTRLSIL.

The rearrangement uses TRBV30 and TRBJ2-7, with 8 bases matching TRBD1. This CDR3 is 14 amino acids long. V dropped 2 bases and J dropped 2; count of bases not matched to a gene: 5. The germline V gene encodes CDR1 GTSNPN and CDR2 SVGIG (reference sequence). The CDR3 loop is CAWSSGQGPYEQYF. DNA of the CDR3: TGTGCCTGGAGTTCCGGACAGGGCCCCTACGAGCAGTACTTC.

The chain uses TRBV11-3 and TRBJ1-1; no clear D. Trimming removed 2 bases from V and 1 base from J, with 5 bases in between. The germline CDR1 and CDR2 sequences are SGHNT and YENEEA. The CDR3 covers 13 residues. CDR3 residues: CASSLSENTEAFF. The CDR3 coding sequence is TGTGCCAGCAGCTTATCAGAGAACACTGAAGCTTTCTTT. Supplemented by reference TRBV11-3 and TRBJ1-1, the full variable domain reads EAGVVQSPRYKIIEKKQPVAFWCNPISGHNTLYWYLQNLGQGPELLIRYENEEAVDDSQLPKDRFSAERLKGVDSTLKIQPAELGDSAVYLCASSLSENTEAFFGQGTRLTVV.

This chain links TRBV6-5 with TRBJ1-2, with D tentatively TRBD1 (5 bases). The germline V gene has CDR1 MNHEY and CDR2 SVGAGI. The V and J ends lost 5 bases and 4 bases respectively, with 11 bases between them. The length of the CDR3 is 13 residues. Written as DNA, the CDR3 is TGTGCCAGCAGTCAGGGTGACAGCTATGGCTACACCTTC. The encoded protein is CASSQGDSYGYTF.

The rearrangement links TRBV30 to TRBJ1-1, with 9 bases matching TRBD1. CDR1 is GTSNPN and CDR2 is SVGIG in the germline V gene (reference sequence). V dropped 3 bases and J dropped 6; count of bases not matched to a gene: 2. This CDR3 has 12 amino acids. The CDR3 loop is CAWRGQGAEAFF. CDR3 nucleotides: TGTGCCTGGAGGGGACAGGGTGCTGAAGCTTTCTTT. Full variable domain (remainder filled in from reference TRBV30 and TRBJ1-1): SQTIHQWPATLVQPVGSPLSLECTVEGTSNPNLYWYRQAAGRGLQLLFYSVGIGQISSEVPQNLSASRPQDRQFILSSKKLLLSDSGFYLCAWRGQGAEAFFGQGTRLTVV.

Remarks on this clone: The sample carries other DNA sequences with the same CDR3. The gene calls are TRBV5-1 and TRBJ2-3; D gene unclear. Per germline, CDR1 SGHRS and CDR2 YFSETQ. Trimming cost V 0 bases and J 0 bases, with 5 bases left between them. This CDR3 region has 14 residues. CDR3 in DNA: TGCGCCAGCAGCTTGGGGCAGAGCACAGATACGCAGTATTTT. The encoded protein is CASSLGQSTDTQYF.

The chain has TRBV7-2 and TRBJ1-4, with TRBD1 as a possible D gene (6 bases). The CDR3 contains 14 residues. Germline V gene data show CDR1 as SGHTA and CDR2 as FQGNSA. Trimming removed 5 bases from V and 4 bases from J, with 11 bases in between. CDR3: CASSRQAINEKLFF. In DNA form, the CDR3 reads TGTGCCAGCAGCCGACAGGCTATTAATGAAAAACTGTTTTTT.

The V call is TRBV5-1, the J call TRBJ2-6; D is unclear. V gave up 4 bases and J gave up 4 bases, with 15 bases separating them. CDR3 length: 16 residues. Germline V gives CDR1 SGHRS, CDR2 YFSETQ. The CDR3 DNA reads as TGCGCCAGCAGCCCCTCCCTCACAGTGGGGGCCAACGTCCTGACTTTC. As protein: CASSPSLTVGANVLTF.

The chain links TRBV10-3 to TRBJ2-3; tentatively, D is TRBD2 (6 bases). The CDR3 totals 15 residues. The V end lost 2 bases, the J end lost 3 bases, and 12 bases lay between the germline ends. CDR1 ENHRY and CDR2 SYGVKD come from the germline V gene. CDR3 DNA sequence: TGTGCCATCAGTGAGAGGATGGGGGGAACAGATACGCAGTATTTT. Amino acids: CAISERMGGTDTQYF.